This paragraph reports one TCR beta chain. It has no known antigen specificity. No qualities accompany the bases; no much larger clone lies one base away. This specimen's time point label, interpreted: baseline before first vaccination. The vaccinee samples were drawn from two UK trials, COV001 and COV002, one of which was a single-blind randomized controlled phase 2/3 trial testing AZD1222 (ChAdOx1 nCoV-19) in healthy adults. For TCRbeta chain sequencing, PBMC samples were collected from trial participants at day 0 and at day 28 after the second dose. The CDR3 regions of human TCRbeta chains were subjected to immunosequencing. The study's own analysis went as follows. Repertoire TCRs were checked for matches against a reference library of SARS-CoV-2-specific TCRs that had been generated using the MIRA antigen-specificity platform. Breadth was defined as the fraction of unique TCRs that were SARS-CoV-2-associated. Depth was defined as the fraction of total T cells that were SARS-CoV-2-associated. Each spike-specific TCR was assigned to its reactive spike region and to a CD4 or CD8 class using the MIRA data. Log10-transformed breadth and depth values were compared by one-way ANOVA with Sidak's multiple comparisons tests. In its TCRdb copy, this immuneACCESS table keeps in-frame sequences only and misses some clones. Where compared with another copy, unresolved V genes explain less than half of these, and the others have no known cause. That table supplies the V and J calls and clone size; D and trimming were determined from the DNA. The sample yields approximately 100,000 clones; less than 90% were counted once. The ten largest clones capture about 3.9% of the sample.

This entry comes from a study of T cell responses to AZD1222 COVID-19 vaccine (dated by TCRdb to the early 2020s). A note on the overall study: AZD1222 recipients given second doses at about 4 weeks or at about 12 weeks were pooled, since spike-specific TCR depth and breadth were not found to differ between the two schedules. Trial participants were enrolled into age subgroups of 18-55, 56-69 and 70-plus years, which contained around 150, 28 and 57 TCR-sequenced participants, respectively. TCR sequencing was performed for about 250 trial participants, of whom 200 to 210 were given two doses of AZD1222 and 26 were given two doses of MenACWY control vaccine. The paper as a whole reports these results and caveats: Reportedly, almost half of the unique spike-specific TCRs recognized epitopes lying outside the regions that are mutated in the B.1.351 and B.1.1.7 variants. A significant rise in spike-specific TCR breadth and depth was observed after two AZD1222 doses relative to day 0 and relative to MenACWY recipients. The 56-69-year group was small, and its depth increase did not reach significance, likely because of low power. Only five or six AZD1222 recipients were SARS-CoV-2 seropositive at baseline, limiting conclusions about previously exposed vaccinees. Participants were mostly white British and included more females than males, and it was suggested by the authors that clonal diversity may have been underestimated. CD4 TCRs associated with the vaccine covered the entire spike protein, and the dominant responses were in regions 160-218 and 743-854. Because no samples from the day 14 peak response were available, repertoires could be characterized only after the peak T cell response.

The germline V and J ends show losses of 4 bases and 4 bases respectively, and no gene match explains 7 bases of the junction. CDR1 and CDR2 were assigned from the germline V gene as KGHDR and SFDVKD. Reading from cysteine to phenylalanine, the CDR3 counts 15 amino acids. Just the 45-base CDR3 DNA is kept, in frame starting at base 1. This clonotype was sampled from an adult in good health. The material sequenced was peripheral blood, taken on day 0 of AZD1222 vaccination. The chain links TRBV24-1 with TRBJ2-3, with 7 bases aligning to TRBD1. The DNA is as follows: TGTGCCACCAGTGACTCAGACAGGGACGCAGATACGCAGTATTTT. Its product reads: CATSDSDRDADTQYF.